One sample yielded the 32 T cell receptor beta chains listed below, sequenced in a study of blood T cells in healthy people across ages. The second PCR ran about 6 to 11 cycles with a sample-barcoded 5' primer and J-beta primers. A single record per CDR3 protein comes from TCRdb applying MiXCR to the 5' RACE reads. The data hold about 750,000 distinct CDR3 sequences, with 53% observed a single time. The sample consisted of blood. These receptor sequences come from an elderly man in good health.

The J gene is TRBJ2-3, the V gene TRBV12-3 or TRBV12-4; 9 positions agree with TRBD1. The CDR3 has 13 amino acids. With 6 bases clipped from V and 14 bases from J, the junction kept 12 bases outside the gene matches. CDR3: CASRQGARRYAYF. CDR3 sequence (DNA): TGTGCCAGCAGACAGGGGGCGCGAAGATACGCGTATTTT.

J is TRBJ2-2 and V is TRBV7-9; 7 bases align to TRBD2. V shed 1 base and J 3 bases; nucleotides not matched to a gene: 11. The CDR3 length is 18 residues. Germline V gives CDR1 SEHNR, CDR2 FQNEAQ (reference sequence). The CDR3 bases are TGTGCCAGCAGCTTAGTGTCAGGCGGGAGTGCGGACACCGGGGAGCTGTTTTTT. It yields the protein CASSLVSGGSADTGELFF.

V gene TRBV2 combines with J gene TRBJ2-4, with 9 bases fitting TRBD2. Germline-derived CDR1 and CDR2 are SNHLY and FYNNEI. The junction had 8 bases not matched to a gene; V was cut back by 2 bases and J by 9 bases. CDR3 length equals 15 residues. CDR3: CASSERGLAPGIQYF. The CDR3 bases are TGTGCCAGCAGTGAACGGGGACTAGCCCCAGGCATTCAGTACTTC. The variable domain in full, completed from reference TRBV2 and TRBJ2-4, reads EPEVTQTPSHQVTQMGQEVILRCVPISNHLYFYWYRQILGQKVEFLVSFYNNEISEKSEIFDDQFSVERPDGSNFTLKIRSTKLEDSAMYFCASSERGLAPGIQYFGAGTRLSVL.

The V and J genes are TRBV20-1 and TRBJ2-3; TRBD2 matches 14 bases. Looked up from germline, CDR1 is DFQATT and CDR2 is SNEGSKA (reference sequence). The CDR3 is made up of 15 amino acids. The V segment lost 4 bases and the J segment 14 bases; nucleotides outside the gene matches: 14. CDR3 DNA: TGCAGTGCTATAGAGGGACTAGCGGGAGCCAGAGACGCGTATTTT. Its translation is CSAIEGLAGARDAYF.

Only a few counts were recorded for this clonotype. The rearrangement uses TRBV12-3 or TRBV12-4 and TRBJ2-7; TRBD2 agrees at 14 bases. J was trimmed by 7 bases and V by 3 bases; bases with no gene match: 11. This CDR3 comprises 17 residues. CDR3 nucleotide sequence: TGTGCCAGCAGTTTGGGCCGACTAGCGGGAGGGCCGGCGGAGCAGTACTTC. Translated: CASSLGRLAGGPAEQYF.

The J gene is TRBJ2-7, the V gene TRBV5-6, with 8 bases lining up with TRBD2. Germline V gene lookup returns CDR1 SGHDT and CDR2 YYEEEE. The CDR3 has 14 amino acids. Germline trimming cut 2 bases from V and 3 bases from J; bases unmatched to any gene: 4. The CDR3: CASSFSGGDYEQYF. Written as DNA, the CDR3 is TGTGCCAGCAGCTTTTCCGGGGGGGACTACGAGCAGTACTTC.

The gene calls are TRBV3-1 and TRBJ2-7; TRBD1 aligns across 7 bases. Losses at the gene ends were 2 bases for V and 6 bases for J; bases not matched to a gene: 1. The CDR3 is 12 amino acids. CDR1 and CDR2 (germline): LGHDT, YNNKEL (reference sequence). DNA of the CDR3: TGTGCCAGCAGCCAAAACAGGGGCGAGCAGTACTTC. This codes for CASSQNRGEQYF.

The chain recombines TRBV2 with TRBJ1-2; D may be TRBD1 (6 bases). Trimming stripped 4 bases from V and 5 bases from J, with 14 bases between. The CDR3 runs to 14 residues. The V gene's germline CDR1 is SNHLY and CDR2 FYNNEI. CDR3 DNA sequence: TGTGCCAGCAGTGGCGGGACACTTCGATATGGCTACACCTTC. This encodes CASSGGTLRYGYTF.

The V gene is TRBV4-1, the J gene TRBJ2-5, with D perhaps matching TRBD1 or TRBD2 (5 bases each). Trimming shortened V by 0 bases and J by 5 bases, and 13 bases separated the two germline ends. The CDR3 has 15 residues. The germline V gene has CDR1 MGHRA and CDR2 YSYEKL. The CDR3 is CASSQEPGPRETQYF. The CDR3 DNA sequence: TGCGCCAGCAGCCAAGAACCGGGGCCTAGGGAGACCCAGTACTTC.

The chain carries TRBV6-5 and TRBJ2-3; unclear D gene. Germline CDR1 and CDR2: MNHEY and SVGAGI. The CDR3 covers 14 residues. V was cut by 2 bases and J by 4 bases, with 10 bases left in between. The CDR3 region has the DNA TGTGCCAGCAGTTACGGGTTGAGATCAGATACGCAGTATTTT. Its translation is CASSYGLRSDTQYF.

The V gene is TRBV25-1, the J gene TRBJ2-1, with a tentative D call TRBD2 (6 bases). In germline, CDR1 is MGHDK, CDR2 SYGVNS. Trimming cost V 3 bases and J 4 bases, with 13 bases left between them. The CDR3 is 15 amino acids. In DNA form, the CDR3 reads TGTGCCAGCAGTGACGCGGGGAGGAAGTACAATGAGCAGTTCTTC. It encodes CASSDAGRKYNEQFF. Using reference TRBV25-1 and TRBJ2-1 for the parts outside the CDR3, the full variable domain is EADIYQTPRYLVIGTGKKITLECSQTMGHDKMYWYQQDPGMELHLIHYSYGVNSTEKGDLSSESTVSRIRTEHFPLTLESARPSHTSQYLCASSDAGRKYNEQFFGPGTRLTVL.

J is TRBJ2-5 and V is TRBV28, with D tentatively TRBD2 (5 bases). The J call may be mistaken, given a closer DNA end match to TRBJ2-7. This CDR3 is built from 17 residues. Germline lookup yields CDR1 MDHEN and CDR2 SYDVKM. The CDR3 DNA reads as TGTGCCAGCAGTTTATCAAAAGGACTGCTCGGCTTCCACGAGCAGTACTTC. It codes for CASSLSKGLLGFHEQYF.

This CDR3 is CNVQRPFSYEQYF. The CDR3, as DNA: TGCAACGTGCAACGACCCTTCTCCTACGAGCAGTACTTC. The chain is built from TRBV29-1 and TRBJ2-7; D uncertain. The germline V gene has CDR1 SQVTM and CDR2 ANQGSEA. The CDR3 extends over 13 amino acids.

This clonotype was seen just once. One base away lies a much larger clone, so this may be a sequencing read error. The chain links TRBV7-2 to TRBJ2-1; D not resolved. The CDR3 loop spans 13 amino acids. V shed 5 bases and J shed 9 bases, with 14 bases lying between them. Looked up from germline, CDR1 is SGHTA and CDR2 is FQGNSA. The CDR3 nucleotides are TGTGCCAGCAGCCCTTTTAGCAACAGTGAGCAGTTCTTC. Protein sequence: CASSPFSNSEQFF.

V and J are TRBV28 and TRBJ2-5; possibly TRBD1 for D (6 bases). This CDR3 has 15 residues. Germline CDR1 and CDR2: MDHEN and SYDVKM. Trimming shortened V by 5 bases and J by 11 bases, and 24 bases separated the two germline ends. The CDR3 loop is CASSTPGHHSYGQYF. CDR3 DNA: TGTGCCAGCAGTACCCCGGGACACCACTCCTACGGGCAGTACTTC.

CDR3 DNA: TGCAGTGCTAGAGGTTTGGACAGGGGGCAGGGGAACTATGGCTACACCTTC. This codes for CSARGLDRGQGNYGYTF. The rearrangement links TRBV20-1 to TRBJ1-2, with TRBD1 matching over 11 bases. CDR1 and CDR2 from the germline V gene are DFQATT and SNEGSKA (reference sequence). V gave up 1 base and J gave up 2 bases; unmatched junction bases: 9. The CDR3 totals 17 residues.

The V and J genes are TRBV27 and TRBJ2-5; 12 bases align to TRBD2. The CDR3 length is 20 residues. CDR1 is MNHEY, CDR2 SMNVEV, per germline (reference sequence). Trimming removed 5 bases from V and 2 bases from J; junction bases left unmatched: 18. The chain's CDR3 is CASSPMTSGRVGGWQETQYF. The CDR3 region has the DNA TGTGCCAGCAGTCCAATGACTAGCGGGAGAGTGGGGGGGTGGCAAGAGACCCAGTACTTC.

This chain links TRBV18 with TRBJ2-6; possibly TRBD1 for D (5 bases). The CDR3 has 17 amino acids. In germline, CDR1 is KGHSH, CDR2 LQKENI. V was trimmed by 4 bases and J by 0 bases, leaving 13 bases between them. Here the CDR3 DNA reads TGTGCCAGCTCACGGACAAGGGCCGACTCTGGGGCCAACGTCCTGACTTTC. Protein: CASSRTRADSGANVLTF.

V and J are TRBV11-2 and TRBJ1-2; D gene uncertain. The germline gives CDR1 SGHAT, CDR2 FQNNGV. This CDR3 contains 11 residues. Between the trimmed V and J ends, which lost 1 base and 8 bases, there was a span of 5 bases. The CDR3 loop reads CASSLVGGYTF. DNA of the CDR3: TGTGCCAGCAGCTTAGTGGGGGGCTACACCTTC.

The chain employs TRBV6-5 and TRBJ2-7; 7 bases line up with TRBD1. CDR1 MNHEY and CDR2 SVGAGI come from the germline V gene. This CDR3 comprises 14 residues. After removal of 6 bases from V and 2 bases from J, the junction contained 7 bases not matched to a gene. The CDR3 DNA is TGTGCCAGCAGAACAGGGGACGGAACCTACGAGCAGTACTTC. It is translated as CASRTGDGTYEQYF.

The chain couples TRBV28 to TRBJ2-5, with 15 bases matching TRBD2. CDR1 and CDR2 (germline): MDHEN, SYDVKM. V lost 5 bases, J lost 0 bases, and 10 bases stayed unmatched. The CDR3 covers 19 residues. CDR3 nucleotides: TGTGCCAGCAGTCCAATAATCGGGACTAGCGGGGGGTACCAAGAGACCCAGTACTTC. It is translated as CASSPIIGTSGGYQETQYF.

The chain carries TRBV5-4 and TRBJ2-5; no clear D gene. Trimming pared 0 bases from V and 8 bases from J, leaving 14 bases between. CDR3 length equals 14 residues. From germline, CDR1 is SGHNT and CDR2 YYREEE (reference sequence). In DNA form, the CDR3 reads TGTGCCAGCAGCTTGGTGGGGATATTGGATACCCAGTACTTC. Translation gives CASSLVGILDTQYF.

J is TRBJ2-5 and V is TRBV20-1; 11 bases map to TRBD2. The V gene end was trimmed by 2 bases and the J gene end by 2 bases; junction bases not matched to a gene: 7. CDR1 is DFQATT and CDR2 is SNEGSKA in the germline V gene (reference sequence). CDR3 length: 16 amino acids. The CDR3 sequence is CSARHPTSGSQETQYF. CDR3 DNA sequence: TGCAGTGCTAGACATCCCACTAGCGGGAGTCAAGAGACCCAGTACTTC.

The rearrangement joins TRBV20-1 to TRBJ2-7, with TRBD2 matching 10 bases. Germline V gene sequence: CDR1 DFQATT, CDR2 SNEGSKA (reference sequence). This CDR3 comprises 15 residues. V was clipped by 7 bases and J by 1 base; unmatched bases: 10. CDR3 sequence reads: CSVPRTSGISYEQYF. CDR3 sequence (DNA): TGCAGTGTTCCTCGTACTAGCGGGATATCCTACGAGCAGTACTTC.

This clonotype showed up just once. The chain carries TRBV29-1 and TRBJ1-4, with D perhaps matching TRBD1 (5 bases). Germline CDR1 SQVTM, CDR2 ANQGSEA. The CDR3 extends over 12 amino acids. The V and J ends lost 5 bases and 5 bases respectively, with 9 bases between them. The CDR3 reads CSVYGANEKLFF. The CDR3 DNA is TGCAGCGTTTACGGGGCAAATGAAAAACTGTTTTTT.

This clonotype was seen just once. V and J are TRBV18 and TRBJ2-1; D not certain. The CDR3 covers 13 residues. V lost 1 base and J lost 9, with 10 bases in between. Germline-derived CDR1 and CDR2 are KGHSH and LQKENI. CDR3 nucleotides: TGTGCCAGCTCACCACGCACCGTAACTGAGCAGTTCTTC. Amino acid sequence: CASSPRTVTEQFF.

This chain links TRBV28 with TRBJ2-5; 13 bases are a match to TRBD2. Trimming took 8 bases from V and 2 from J; bases not matched to a gene: 8. The CDR3 is 16 residues long. In germline, CDR1 is MDHEN, CDR2 SYDVKM. The CDR3 DNA reads TGTGCCAGCCCCCCGGGACTAGCGGGACCTCAAGAGACCCAGTACTTC. Translating it yields CASPPGLAGPQETQYF.

In DNA form, the CDR3 reads TGTGGGACAGGGCTATTCAATCAGCCCCAGCATTTT. Encoded protein: CGTGLFNQPQHF. The chain couples TRBV27 to TRBJ1-5, with 8 positions matching TRBD1. This CDR3 has 12 amino acids. Germline V lookup: CDR1 MNHEY, CDR2 SMNVEV (reference sequence).

This chain connects TRBV3-1 to TRBJ2-5, with 8 bases lining up with TRBD2. J lost 2 bases, V lost 4 bases, and 12 bases had no gene match. The length of the CDR3 is 17 residues. Per the germline V gene, CDR1 is LGHDT and CDR2 is YNNKEL (reference sequence). CDR3 in DNA: TGTGCCAGCAGCCCCAGAATTGGACTAGCCCGACAAGAGACCCAGTACTTC. Translation: CASSPRIGLARQETQYF.

This clonotype has more than one count but fewer than ten. This chain links TRBV13 with TRBJ2-1; D may be TRBD1 (6 bases). Trimming left V 1 base short and J 0 bases short, with 13 bases between. The germline V gene encodes CDR1 PRHDT and CDR2 FYEKMQ (reference sequence). The CDR3 has 17 residues. CDR3: CASSLVARGGSYNEQFF. Written as DNA, the CDR3 is TGTGCCAGCAGCTTAGTTGCTAGAGGGGGCTCCTACAATGAGCAGTTCTTC.

This clonotype has a handful of counts. V usage is TRBV20-1 and J usage is TRBJ2-5, with 7 bases aligning to TRBD1. The trim removed 6 bases at V and 1 base at J, leaving 2 bases unmatched. The CDR3 runs to 12 residues. Germline-derived CDR1 and CDR2 are DFQATT and SNEGSKA (reference sequence). The CDR3 reads CSAPGGQETQYF. The CDR3 DNA reads TGCAGTGCCCCAGGGGGCCAAGAGACCCAGTACTTC.

Only a few counts were recorded for this clonotype. The genes are TRBV10-3 and TRBJ2-3; 9 bases line up with TRBD2. Germline values: CDR1 ENHRY, CDR2 SYGVKD. This CDR3 has 13 residues. Trimming removed 5 bases from V and 6 bases from J; junction bases left unmatched: 3. The CDR3 DNA is TGTGCCATCAGTCAGCGGGGGGAGGATACGCAGTATTTT. It yields the protein CAISQRGEDTQYF.